Given below is one T cell receptor beta chain in context. Using RNA transcripts, the TCR beta CDR3 regions were amplified. HTBI primers served in a first-round RT-PCR, which a second-round multiplex PCR followed. TCRdb re-called the multiplex PCR reads with MiXCR, one entry per CDR3 protein. The sample lists more than 1,000,000 distinct CDR3 sequences, about 36% occurring once. This sample is part of a study of Graves' ophthalmopathy and Graves' hyperthyroidism. Specimen: peripheral blood or thyroid tissue (not recorded which). This receptor was obtained from an adult man with Graves' hyperthyroidism.

The CDR3 DNA is TGTGCCAGCAGCTTAGAGGAGGGGCACACTGAAGCTTTCTTT. Amino acid sequence: CASSLEEGHTEAFF. The chain carries TRBV11-2 and TRBJ1-1; tentative D call: TRBD1 (5 bases). This CDR3 has 14 residues. The germline V and J ends were trimmed by 0 bases and 3 bases, with 8 bases remaining between them. The germline V gene encodes CDR1 SGHAT and CDR2 FQNNGV.